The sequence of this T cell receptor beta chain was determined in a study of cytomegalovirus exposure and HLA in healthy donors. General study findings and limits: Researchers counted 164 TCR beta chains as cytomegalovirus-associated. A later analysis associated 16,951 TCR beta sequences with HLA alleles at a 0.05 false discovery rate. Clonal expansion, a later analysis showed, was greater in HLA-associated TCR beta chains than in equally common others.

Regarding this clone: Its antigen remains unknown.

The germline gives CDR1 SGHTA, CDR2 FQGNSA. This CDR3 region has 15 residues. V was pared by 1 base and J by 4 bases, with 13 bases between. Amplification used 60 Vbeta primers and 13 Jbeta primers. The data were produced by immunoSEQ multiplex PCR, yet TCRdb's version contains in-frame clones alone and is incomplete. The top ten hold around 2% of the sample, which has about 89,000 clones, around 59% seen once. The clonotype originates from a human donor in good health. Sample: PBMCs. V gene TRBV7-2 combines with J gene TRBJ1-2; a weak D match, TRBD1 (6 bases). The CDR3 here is CASSLVGGRFYGYTF. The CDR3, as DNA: TGTGCCAGCAGCTTAGTCGGGGGGCGCTTCTATGGCTACACCTTC.